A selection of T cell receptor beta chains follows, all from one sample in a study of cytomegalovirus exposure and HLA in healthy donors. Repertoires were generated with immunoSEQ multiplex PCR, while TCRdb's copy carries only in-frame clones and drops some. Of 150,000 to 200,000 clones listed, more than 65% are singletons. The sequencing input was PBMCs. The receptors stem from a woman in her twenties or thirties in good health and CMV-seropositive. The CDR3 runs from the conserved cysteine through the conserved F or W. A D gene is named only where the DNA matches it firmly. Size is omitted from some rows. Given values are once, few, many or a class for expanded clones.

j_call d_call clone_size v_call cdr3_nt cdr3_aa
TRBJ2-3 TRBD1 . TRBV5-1 TGCGCCAGCAGCTTCCTTAAACAGGGGGCCGCAGATACGCAGTATTTT CASSFLKQGAADTQYF
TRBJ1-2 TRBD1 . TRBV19 TGTGCCACATCCATGGGACAGGGGGGTAACTATGGCTACACCTTC CATSMGQGGNYGYTF
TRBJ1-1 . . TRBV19 TGTGCCAGTACCCCCGGGGGAGGACTTTTGAACACTGAAGCTTTCTTT CASTPGGGLLNTEAFF
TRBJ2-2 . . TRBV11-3 TGTGCCAGCAGCTTAACAGGCAGGGGAGACACCGGGGAGCTGTTTTTT CASSLTGRGDTGELFF
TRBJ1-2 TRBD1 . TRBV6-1 TGTGCCAGCAGTCCCGGGACAGGGAGCTATGGCTACACCTTC CASSPGTGSYGYTF
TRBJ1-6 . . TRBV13 TGTGCCAGCAGCTCGTTGACTTATTCACCCCTCCACTTT CASSSLTYSPLHF
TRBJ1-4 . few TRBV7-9 TGTGCCAGCAGCTCCACATTAGGGGTCGAAAAACTGTTTTTT CASSSTLGVEKLFF
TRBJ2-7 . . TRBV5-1 TGCGCCAGCAGCCGGGTGGGGGGGCACTACGAGCAGTACTTC CASSRVGGHYEQYF
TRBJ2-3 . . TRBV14 TGTGCCAGCAGCCAAGAGTCCGGGGTAAAGAATACGCAGTATTTT CASSQESGVKNTQYF
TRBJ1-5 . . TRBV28 TGTGCCAGCAGCCCTCGACTCGGAGGCAATCAGCCCCAGCATTTT CASSPRLGGNQPQHF
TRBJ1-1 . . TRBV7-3 TGTGCCAGCAGCTCCTCGTTGGCAAGTGAAGCTTTCTTT CASSSSLASEAFF
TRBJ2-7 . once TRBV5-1 TGCGCCAGCAGCTTGGGAGGGCAGGGGTACGAGCAGTACTTC CASSLGGQGYEQYF
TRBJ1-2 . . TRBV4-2 TGTGCCAGCAGCCACTCCCTTGTGAAGCACTATGGCTACACCTTC CASSHSLVKHYGYTF
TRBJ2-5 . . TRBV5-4 TGTGCCAGCAGCCCCTTCAGGGGAGGGACGGAGACCCAGTACTTC CASSPFRGGTETQYF
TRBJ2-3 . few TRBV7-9 TGTGCCAGCAGCTTTTCCTCACTAAACACAGATACGCAGTATTTT CASSFSSLNTDTQYF
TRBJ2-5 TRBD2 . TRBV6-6 TGTGCCAGCAGCCACCAAACTAGCGGGAAAGAGACCCAGTACTTC CASSHQTSGKETQYF
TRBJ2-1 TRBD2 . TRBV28 TGTGCCAGCAGTGAACTTAGCGGGAGGGCCAGTTCCTACAATGAGCAGTTCTTC CASSELSGRASSYNEQFF
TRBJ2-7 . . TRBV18 TGTGCCAGCTCACCAGAGGGCTACGAGCAGTACTTC CASSPEGYEQYF
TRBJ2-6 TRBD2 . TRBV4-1 TGCGCCAGCAGCCCAACTCCGGGACTAGCGGGAGGAACCTCTGGGGCCAACGTCCTGACTTTC CASSPTPGLAGGTSGANVLTF
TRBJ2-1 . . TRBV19 TGTGCCAGTAGAAATCAGGGGCTCAATGAGCAGTTCTTC CASRNQGLNEQFF
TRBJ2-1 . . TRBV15 TGTGCCACCAGCAGACAAAATAGCTCCTACAATGAGCAGTTCTTC CATSRQNSSYNEQFF